This TCR beta chain emerged from a study of T cells in Graves' hyperthyroidism and ophthalmopathy. Hyperthyroidism of Graves' type that showed no ophthalmopathy progression within 18 months was stable. The ends were cut back, 5 bases at V and 0 bases at J, with 8 bases in the middle. The CDR3 sequence is 13 residues long. Concerning this clonotype: What it binds is not known.

The source material, RNA transcripts, was used to amplify TCR beta CDR3 regions. First-round RT-PCR targeting the TCR CDR3 was performed with the HTBI primer set. TCRdb reanalysed the multiplex PCR reads using MiXCR and keeps one entry per CDR3 protein. This sample yields roughly 580,000 distinct CDR3 sequences, of which about 45% are seen a single time; about 7.9% belongs to the top ten. Whole-study findings and limits: The model identified upcoming ophthalmopathy a median approximately six months ahead of onset.

The sequenced material came from peripheral blood or thyroid tissue (not recorded which). This TCR came from a woman aged 18-35 years with Graves' hyperthyroidism. The J gene is TRBJ2-7, the V gene TRBV12-3 or TRBV12-4, with unresolved D. In DNA, the CDR3 is TGTGCCAGCAGTCCGATAAGCTCCTACGAGCAGTACTTC. Encoded protein: CASSPISSYEQYF.